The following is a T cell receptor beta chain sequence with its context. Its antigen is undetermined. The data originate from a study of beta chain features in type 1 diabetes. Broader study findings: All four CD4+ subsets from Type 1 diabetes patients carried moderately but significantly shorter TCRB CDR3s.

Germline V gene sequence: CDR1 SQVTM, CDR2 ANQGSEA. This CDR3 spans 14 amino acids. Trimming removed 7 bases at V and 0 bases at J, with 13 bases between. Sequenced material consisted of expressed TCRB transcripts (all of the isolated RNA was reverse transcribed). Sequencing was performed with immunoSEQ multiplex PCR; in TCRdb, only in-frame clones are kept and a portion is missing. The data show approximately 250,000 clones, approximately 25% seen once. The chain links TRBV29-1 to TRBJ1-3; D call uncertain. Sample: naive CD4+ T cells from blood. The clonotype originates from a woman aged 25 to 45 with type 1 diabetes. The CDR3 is CSGLLQSSGNTIYF. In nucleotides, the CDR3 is TGCAGCGGGCTCCTCCAAAGCTCTGGAAACACCATATATTTT.